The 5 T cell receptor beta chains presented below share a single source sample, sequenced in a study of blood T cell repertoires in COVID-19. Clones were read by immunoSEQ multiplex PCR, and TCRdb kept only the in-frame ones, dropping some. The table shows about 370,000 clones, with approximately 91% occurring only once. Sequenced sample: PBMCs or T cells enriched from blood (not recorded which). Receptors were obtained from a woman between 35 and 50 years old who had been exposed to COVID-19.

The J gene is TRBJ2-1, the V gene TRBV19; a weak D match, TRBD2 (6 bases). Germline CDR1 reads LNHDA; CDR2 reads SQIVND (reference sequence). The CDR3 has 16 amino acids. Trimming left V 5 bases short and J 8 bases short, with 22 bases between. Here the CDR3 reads CASSHRLGKKVDEQFF. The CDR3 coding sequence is TGTGCCAGTAGTCACCGACTAGGTAAGAAAGTCGATGAGCAGTTCTTC.

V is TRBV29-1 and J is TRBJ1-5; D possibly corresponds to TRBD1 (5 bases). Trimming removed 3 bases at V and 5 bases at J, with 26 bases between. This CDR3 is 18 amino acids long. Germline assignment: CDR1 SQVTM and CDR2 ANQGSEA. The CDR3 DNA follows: TGCAGCGTTGATTCTATTGGACAAAAAGAAGAAATCCATCAGCCCCAGCATTTT. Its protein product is CSVDSIGQKEEIHQPQHF.

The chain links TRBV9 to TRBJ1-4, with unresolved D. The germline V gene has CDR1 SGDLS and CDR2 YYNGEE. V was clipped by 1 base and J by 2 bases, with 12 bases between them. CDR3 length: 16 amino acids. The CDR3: CASSVFEGGTNEKLFF. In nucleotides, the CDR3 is TGTGCCAGCAGCGTATTCGAGGGTGGGACTAATGAAAAACTGTTTTTT.

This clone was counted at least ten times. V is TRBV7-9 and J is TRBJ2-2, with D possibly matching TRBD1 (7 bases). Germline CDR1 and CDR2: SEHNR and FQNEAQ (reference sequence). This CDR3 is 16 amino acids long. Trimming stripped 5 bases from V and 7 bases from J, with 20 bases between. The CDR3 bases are TGTGCCAGCAGCCCGCGGACAGGAGGGTTGAACGGGGAGCTGTTTTTT. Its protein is CASSPRTGGLNGELFF.

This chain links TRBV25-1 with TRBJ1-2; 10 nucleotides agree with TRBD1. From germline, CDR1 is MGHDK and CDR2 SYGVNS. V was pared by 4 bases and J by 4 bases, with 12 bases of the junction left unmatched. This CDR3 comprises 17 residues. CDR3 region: CASSVGQGSSRGYGYTF. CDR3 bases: TGTGCCAGCAGTGTGGGACAGGGGTCGTCCAGGGGCTATGGCTACACCTTC.